The next 7 T cell receptor beta chains were all read from a single sample in a study of blood T cell repertoires in COVID-19. Clones were read by immunoSEQ multiplex PCR, and TCRdb kept only the in-frame ones, dropping some. The table lists about 290,000 clones, around 86% of them singletons. Source material: PBMCs or T cells enriched from blood (not recorded which). The receptors shown here come from a woman aged 40 to 50 who had recovered from COVID-19.

This clone came up once. The chain couples TRBV6-6 to TRBJ1-6; D is perhaps TRBD1 (5 bases). The CDR3 extends over 13 amino acids. V was pared by 11 bases and J by 7 bases, with 15 bases between. Germline CDR1 MNHNY, CDR2 SVGAGI (reference sequence). This CDR3 reads CAHWGGKNSPLHF. CDR3 DNA sequence: TGTGCCCACTGGGGCGGAAAGAATTCACCCCTCCACTTT.

The chain combines TRBV19 with TRBJ1-1; D is perhaps TRBD1 (6 bases). Germline V gene data show CDR1 as LNHDA and CDR2 as SQIVND (reference sequence). V lost 5 bases to trimming and J lost 1 base, with 11 bases between them. This CDR3 has 14 residues. CDR3 nucleotide sequence: TGTGCCAGTAGTTCCCGGGACACGAACACTGAAGCTTTCTTT. Translation: CASSSRDTNTEAFF.

This CDR3 is CASSELAGNNEQFF. The CDR3 nucleotides read TGTGCCAGCAGTGAACTAGCGGGGAACAATGAGCAGTTCTTC. V gene TRBV6-4 combines with J gene TRBJ2-1, with 10 nucleotides matching TRBD2. Germline loops: CDR1 MRHNA, CDR2 SNTAGT. The CDR3 has 14 amino acids. V lost 3 bases, J lost 5 bases, and 1 base stayed unmatched.

The rearrangement uses TRBV18 and TRBJ1-1; TRBD1 agrees at 8 bases. CDR1 is KGHSH and CDR2 is LQKENI in the germline V gene. Trimming removed 4 bases from V and 7 bases from J; junction bases left unmatched: 5. CDR3 length: 13 amino acids. The CDR3 here is CASSRGQGDEAFF. The CDR3 nucleotides read TGTGCCAGCTCACGCGGACAGGGCGATGAAGCTTTCTTT.

This chain links TRBV7-9 with TRBJ2-3; TRBD2 agrees at 9 bases. J gave up 2 bases and V 5 bases, and 11 bases lay outside the gene matches. Germline values: CDR1 SEHNR, CDR2 FQNEAQ (reference sequence). The CDR3 loop spans 17 amino acids. The CDR3 spells CASSPDRGLAYTDTQYF. In DNA, the CDR3 is TGTGCCAGCAGCCCCGACCGAGGACTAGCGTACACAGATACGCAGTATTTT. The full variable domain, with the rest looked up from reference TRBV7-9 and TRBJ2-3, is DTGVSQNPRHKITKRGQNVTFRCDPISEHNRLYWYRQTLGQGPEFLTYFQNEAQLEKSRLLSDRFSAERPKGSFSTLEIQRTEQGDSAMYLCASSPDRGLAYTDTQYFGPGTRLTVL.

The rearrangement joins TRBV7-9 to TRBJ2-2, with D possibly TRBD2 on 5 matching bases. This CDR3 has 14 residues. Germline CDR1 reads SEHNR; CDR2 reads FQNEAQ (reference sequence). The V end was cut by 11 bases, the J end by 2 bases, with 15 bases between. The CDR3 spells CAGPGFVNTGELFF. DNA for the CDR3: TGTGCCGGACCGGGGTTCGTCAACACCGGGGAGCTGTTTTTT.

This chain joins TRBV7-2 and TRBJ1-2, with a tentative D call TRBD1 (5 bases). Trimming took off 5 bases at V and 4 bases at J, with 11 bases between the two ends. CDR3 size: 13 residues. Germline loops: CDR1 SGHTA, CDR2 FQGNSA. The chain's CDR3 is CASSPRVVYGYTF. The DNA of the CDR3 is TGTGCCAGCAGCCCCAGGGTGGTCTATGGCTACACCTTC.